This T cell receptor (beta chain) was observed in a study of blood T cells in healthy people across ages. Findings of the study overall: With donor CMV status unknown, expanded clonotype changes were possibly confounded.

The V gene's germline CDR1 is LGHNA and CDR2 YSLEER. There are 16 residues in the CDR3. Every sample yielded at least 7 million isolated PBMCs. Only a few counts were recorded for this clonotype. Its antigen is unidentified. Using a J-beta primer mix together with a sample-barcoded 5' primer, a second PCR was run for 7 to 11 cycles. A single record per CDR3 protein comes from TCRdb applying MiXCR to the 5' RACE reads. The table lists approximately 800,000 distinct CDR3 sequences, about 37% of them singletons. The TCR comes from a man in his late teens or twenties in good health. The V gene is TRBV4-3, the J gene TRBJ2-1; 11 bases map to TRBD2. The DNA end favors TRBJ2-7, so the J call may be wrong. The sample consisted of blood. CDR3 amino acids: CASSQNSGGAYNEQYF. The CDR3 coding sequence is TGCGCCAGCAGCCAAAATAGCGGGGGGGCCTACAATGAGCAGTACTTC.